These 14 T cell receptor beta chains were sequenced from one sample in a study of blood T cell repertoires in COVID-19. Here immunoSEQ multiplex PCR was the method, and the copy in TCRdb shows in-frame clones only, minus some. The sample records 250,000 to 300,000 clones, 87% being singletons. The sequenced material came from peripheral blood. All receptors come from a woman in her 50s who had recovered from COVID-19.

The chain uses TRBV2 and TRBJ2-2, with 8 nucleotides matching TRBD1. The germline gives CDR1 SNHLY, CDR2 FYNNEI. J gave up 7 bases and V 7 bases, and 14 bases lay outside the gene matches. The CDR3 length is 16 residues. The CDR3 reads CASTPSAGGGDGELFF. The CDR3, as DNA: TGTGCCAGCACCCCATCGGCAGGGGGCGGCGACGGGGAGCTGTTTTTT.

The chain carries TRBV7-9 and TRBJ1-2; D is uncertain. Germline V gene data show CDR1 as SEHNR and CDR2 as FQNEAQ (reference sequence). This CDR3 has 16 amino acids. V shed 6 bases and J shed 2 bases, with 19 bases lying between them. The CDR3 reads CASRRGGRHSNYGYTF. In nucleotides, the CDR3 is TGTGCCAGCAGACGGGGAGGCAGACATTCCAACTATGGCTACACCTTC.

The chain uses TRBV28 and TRBJ2-2; perhaps TRBD1 as D (6 bases). The CDR3 has 15 residues. In germline, CDR1 is MDHEN, CDR2 SYDVKM. V was trimmed by 1 base and J by 4 bases, leaving 10 bases between them. As DNA, the CDR3 is TGTGCCAGCAGTTTATTTCTAGGGGGCACCGGGGAGCTGTTTTTT. Translated: CASSLFLGGTGELFF.

The genes are TRBV18 and TRBJ2-7; no definite D call. Trimming cost V 4 bases and J 3 bases, with 10 bases left between them. Germline CDR1 and CDR2: KGHSH and LQKENI. CDR3 length equals 13 residues. CDR3 bases: TGTGCCAGCTCACTTGACACTTACTACGAGCAGTACTTC. Amino acid sequence: CASSLDTYYEQYF.

This chain connects TRBV7-2 to TRBJ2-5; 9 nucleotides match TRBD1. This CDR3 is 13 amino acids long. Losses at the gene ends were 5 bases for V and 5 bases for J; bases not matched to a gene: 3. Germline V gene lookup returns CDR1 SGHTA and CDR2 FQGNSA. The CDR3 coding sequence is TGTGCCAGCAGCCGGACAGGGGATGAGACCCAGTACTTC. This codes for CASSRTGDETQYF.

This rearrangement joins TRBV7-9 to TRBJ2-6; D is perhaps TRBD2 (6 bases). Germline V gene data show CDR1 as SEHNR and CDR2 as FQNEAQ (reference sequence). The CDR3 runs to 18 residues. Between the trimmed V and J ends, which lost 2 bases and 0 bases, there was a span of 14 bases. The CDR3 sequence is CASSLTGLSNSGANVLTF. The CDR3 DNA reads TGTGCCAGCAGCTTAACGGGACTGTCCAACTCTGGGGCCAACGTCCTGACTTTC.

This chain uses TRBV7-6 with TRBJ2-7; TRBD1 matches 9 bases. Germline CDR1 reads SGHVS; CDR2 reads FNYEAQ. V lost 3 bases and J lost 2; bases outside the gene matches: 11. The CDR3 totals 17 residues. The CDR3 coding sequence is TGTGCCAGCAGCTTCAGTTCCGGGACAGGGTTTACCTACGAGCAGTACTTC. Amino acid sequence: CASSFSSGTGFTYEQYF.

In this sample, this clone turned up once. The chain is built from TRBV24-1 and TRBJ1-5; TRBD1 might be the D (5 bases). The CDR3 has 15 residues. CDR1 and CDR2 from the germline V gene are KGHDR and SFDVKD. The germline V and J ends were trimmed by 7 bases and 0 bases, with 12 bases remaining between them. Here the CDR3 DNA reads TGTGCCACCAGACGACAGACTTATAGCAATCAGCCCCAGCATTTT. It encodes CATRRQTYSNQPQHF.

V usage is TRBV30 and J usage is TRBJ1-5; perhaps TRBD1 as D (5 bases). The CDR3 loop spans 12 amino acids. Germline V lookup: CDR1 GTSNPN, CDR2 SVGIG (reference sequence). Trimming took off 2 bases at V and 9 bases at J, with 11 bases between the two ends. The CDR3 protein is CAWSQGFGPQHF. Here the CDR3 DNA reads TGTGCCTGGAGTCAGGGTTTCGGGCCCCAGCATTTT.

This clone was recorded a few times. The rearrangement links TRBV6-5 to TRBJ1-1; possible D gene TRBD1, 5 bases. This CDR3 region has 11 residues. V was trimmed by 9 bases and J by 5 bases, leaving 10 bases between them. The germline CDR1 and CDR2 sequences are MNHEY and SVGAGI. The CDR3 DNA reads TGTGCCAGTTACCAGGGAACTGAAGCTTTCTTT. Translating gives CASYQGTEAFF.

The V call is TRBV5-4, the J call TRBJ2-7; 10 nucleotides match TRBD1. The CDR3 extends over 12 amino acids. Germline lookup yields CDR1 SGHNT and CDR2 YYREEE (reference sequence). V lost 4 bases and J lost 12; bases outside the gene matches: 7. The CDR3, as DNA: TGTGCCAGCAGCGACTGGACAGGGGGGATGTACTTC. This encodes CASSDWTGGMYF.

This clone was seen only once. The chain couples TRBV6-6 to TRBJ1-1; TRBD1 agrees at 9 bases. V gave up 6 bases and J gave up 5 bases; unmatched junction bases: 4. CDR3 length equals 13 residues. Germline assignment: CDR1 MNHNY and CDR2 SVGAGI (reference sequence). The CDR3, as DNA: TGTGCCAGCAGCCGGACAGGGGAGACTGAAGCTTTCTTT. Its protein is CASSRTGETEAFF.

The CDR3 sequence: CASSLGSGGGRSDTQYF. Here the CDR3 DNA reads TGTGCCAGCAGCTTGGGGAGCGGGGGAGGGAGGTCAGATACGCAGTATTTT. This chain links TRBV7-2 with TRBJ2-3; TRBD2 matches at 8 bases. Germline V CDR1 and CDR2: SGHTA, FQGNSA. The ends lost 3 bases at V and 4 bases at J; junction bases unmatched: 12. This CDR3 has 17 residues.

This rearrangement joins TRBV5-1 to TRBJ2-1, with D perhaps TRBD2 (6 bases). The CDR3 covers 14 residues. The V gene lost 0 bases and the J gene lost 12 bases, with 16 bases spanning the gap. Germline CDR1 SGHRS, CDR2 YFSETQ. In DNA, the CDR3 is TGCGCCAGCAGCTTGGGACTAGAACCAATGAGGCAGTTCTTC. Translated, it gives CASSLGLEPMRQFF.